Below, one TCR beta chain is given with its context. Its target is unknown. A multiplex PCR was run with 60 Vbeta primers and 13 Jbeta primers. Repertoires were generated with immunoSEQ multiplex PCR, while TCRdb's copy carries only in-frame clones and drops some. The repertoire holds more than 70,000 clones, over 60% seen once, with about 2.9% in the top ten. Donors in the study were healthy people who gave bone marrow. CDR1 and CDR2 (germline): MDHEN, SYDVKM. This CDR3 has 15 amino acids. The V and J ends lost 3 bases and 4 bases respectively, with 16 bases between them. This entry belongs to a study of cytomegalovirus exposure and HLA in healthy donors. Study results and limitations: Later analysis found that TCR beta chains associated with HLA were more clonally expanded than other, equally common chains.

The TCR comes from a man in his forties in good health and CMV-seronegative. The sequenced sample consisted of PBMCs. The chain couples TRBV28 to TRBJ2-7, with D possibly matching TRBD2 (6 bases). The CDR3 DNA sequence: TGTGCCAGCAGTTTCCCCCACCAGGCGGGGTACGAGCAGTACTTC. Its protein is CASSFPHQAGYEQYF.